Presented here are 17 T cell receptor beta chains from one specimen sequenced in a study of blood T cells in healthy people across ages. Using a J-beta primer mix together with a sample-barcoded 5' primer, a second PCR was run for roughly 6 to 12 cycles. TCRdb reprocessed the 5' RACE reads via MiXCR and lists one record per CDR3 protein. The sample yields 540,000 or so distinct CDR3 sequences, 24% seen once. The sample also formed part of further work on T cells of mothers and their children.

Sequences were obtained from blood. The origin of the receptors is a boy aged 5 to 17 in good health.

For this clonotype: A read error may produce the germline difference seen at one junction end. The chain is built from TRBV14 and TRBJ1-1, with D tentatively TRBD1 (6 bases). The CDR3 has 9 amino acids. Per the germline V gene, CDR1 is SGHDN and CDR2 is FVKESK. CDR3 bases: TGTGCCAGCAGCCAGGGGACACCCTTT. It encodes CASSQGTPF.

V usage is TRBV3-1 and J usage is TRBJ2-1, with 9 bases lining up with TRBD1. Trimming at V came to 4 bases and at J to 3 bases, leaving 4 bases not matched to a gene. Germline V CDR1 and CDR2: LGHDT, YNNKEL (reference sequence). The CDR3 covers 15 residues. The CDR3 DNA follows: TGTGCCAGCAGCCTGGGACAGGGAATCTACAATGAGCAGTTCTTC. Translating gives CASSLGQGIYNEQFF.

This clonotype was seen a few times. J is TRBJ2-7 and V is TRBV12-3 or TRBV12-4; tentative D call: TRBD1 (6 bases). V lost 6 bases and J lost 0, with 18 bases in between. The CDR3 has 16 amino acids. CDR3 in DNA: TGTGCCAGCAGCGGGCAACCGACAGGACGCTCCTACGAGCAGTACTTC. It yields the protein CASSGQPTGRSYEQYF.

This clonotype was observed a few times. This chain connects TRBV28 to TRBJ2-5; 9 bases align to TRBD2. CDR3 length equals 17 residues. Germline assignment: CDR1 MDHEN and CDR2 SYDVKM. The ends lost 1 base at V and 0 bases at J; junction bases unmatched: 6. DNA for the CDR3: TGTGCCAGCAGTTTATTGATCCAGCGGGAGGACCAAGAGACCCAGTACTTC. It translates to CASSLLIQREDQETQYF.

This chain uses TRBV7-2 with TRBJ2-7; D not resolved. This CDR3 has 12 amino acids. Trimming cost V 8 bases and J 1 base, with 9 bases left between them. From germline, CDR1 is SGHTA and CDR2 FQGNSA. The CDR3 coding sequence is TGTGCCAGCGGCTCAACTTCCTACGAGCAGTACTTC. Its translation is CASGSTSYEQYF.

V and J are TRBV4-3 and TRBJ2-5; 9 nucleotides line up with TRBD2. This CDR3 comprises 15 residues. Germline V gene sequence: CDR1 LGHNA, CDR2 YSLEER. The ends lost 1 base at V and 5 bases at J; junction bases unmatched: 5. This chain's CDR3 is CASSQVLAGVETQYF. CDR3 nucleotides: TGCGCCAGCAGCCAAGTATTAGCGGGGGTTGAGACCCAGTACTTC.

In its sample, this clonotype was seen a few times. The CDR3 DNA reads TGCGCCAGCAGCCAAGCTGGAGGAGGGTTGGCCGGGGAGCTGTTTTTT. It encodes CASSQAGGGLAGELFF. This chain uses TRBV4-1 with TRBJ2-2; D may be TRBD2 (6 bases). The CDR3 runs 16 residues. Germline-derived CDR1 and CDR2 are MGHRA and YSYEKL. The germline V and J ends were trimmed by 1 base and 6 bases, with 15 bases remaining between them.

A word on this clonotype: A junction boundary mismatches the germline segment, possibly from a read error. DNA of the CDR3: TGCAGTGCTAGAGATCCAGCCGAGGGACTAGCGGGGGCATCGGGGACCCAATACTTC. It translates to CSARDPAEGLAGASGTQYF. The rearrangement joins TRBV20-1 to TRBJ2-5; 14 bases are a match to TRBD2. The CDR3 consists of 19 residues. The germline V gene encodes CDR1 DFQATT and CDR2 SNEGSKA (reference sequence).

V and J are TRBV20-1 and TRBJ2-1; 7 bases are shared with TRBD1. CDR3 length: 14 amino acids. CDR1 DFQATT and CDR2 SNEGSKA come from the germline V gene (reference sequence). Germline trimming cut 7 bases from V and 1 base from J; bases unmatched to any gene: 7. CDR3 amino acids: CSVRPGQSYNEQFF. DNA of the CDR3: TGCAGTGTTCGGCCGGGACAGTCCTACAATGAGCAGTTCTTC.

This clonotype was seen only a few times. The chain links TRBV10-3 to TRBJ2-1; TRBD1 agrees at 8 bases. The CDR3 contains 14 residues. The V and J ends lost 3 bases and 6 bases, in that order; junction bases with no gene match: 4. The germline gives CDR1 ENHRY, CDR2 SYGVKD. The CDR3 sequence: CAISEGQGANEQFF. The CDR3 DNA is TGTGCCATCAGTGAAGGGCAGGGGGCCAATGAGCAGTTCTTC.

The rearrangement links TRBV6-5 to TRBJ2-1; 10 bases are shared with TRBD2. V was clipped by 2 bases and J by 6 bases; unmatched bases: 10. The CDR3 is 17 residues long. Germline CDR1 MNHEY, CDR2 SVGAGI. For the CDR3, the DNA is TGTGCCAGCAGTTACGGGATCACCGGGACTAGCGTCAATGAGCAGTTCTTC. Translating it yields CASSYGITGTSVNEQFF.

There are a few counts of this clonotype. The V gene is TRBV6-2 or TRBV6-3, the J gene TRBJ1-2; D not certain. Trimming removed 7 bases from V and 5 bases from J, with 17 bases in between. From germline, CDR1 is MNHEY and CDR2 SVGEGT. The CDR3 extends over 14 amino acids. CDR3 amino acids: CASMIYEGGYGYTF. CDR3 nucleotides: TGTGCCAGCATGATCTACGAGGGCGGATATGGCTACACCTTC.

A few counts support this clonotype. CDR3 region: CASSYSAGSWYSPLHF. DNA of the CDR3: TGTGCCAGCAGTTACTCGGCAGGGTCATGGTATTCACCCCTCCACTTT. The chain recombines TRBV6-5 with TRBJ1-6, with a possible D match to TRBD1 (5 bases). The CDR3 consists of 16 residues. Germline V lookup: CDR1 MNHEY, CDR2 SVGAGI. Trimming cost V 0 bases and J 8 bases, with 14 bases left between them.

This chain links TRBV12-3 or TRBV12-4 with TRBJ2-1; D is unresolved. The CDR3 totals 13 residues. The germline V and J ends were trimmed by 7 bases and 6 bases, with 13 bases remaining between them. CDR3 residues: CASTNWGVNEQFF. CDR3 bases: TGTGCCAGCACCAATTGGGGTGTCAATGAGCAGTTCTTC.

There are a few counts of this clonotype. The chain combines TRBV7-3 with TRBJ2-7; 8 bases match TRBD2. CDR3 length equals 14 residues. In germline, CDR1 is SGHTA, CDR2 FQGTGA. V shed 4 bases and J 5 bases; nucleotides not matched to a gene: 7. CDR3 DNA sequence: TGTGCCAGCAGCTCCCGGGAGGGCCTCGACGAGCAGTACTTC. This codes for CASSSREGLDEQYF.

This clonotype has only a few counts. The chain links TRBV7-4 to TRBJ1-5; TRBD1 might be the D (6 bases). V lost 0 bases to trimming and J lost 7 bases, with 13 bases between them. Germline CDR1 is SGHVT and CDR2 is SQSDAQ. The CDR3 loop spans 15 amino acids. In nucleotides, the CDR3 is TGTGCCAGCAGCTTAGCGGGGGCGACTCCGCAGCCCCAGCATTTT. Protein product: CASSLAGATPQPQHF. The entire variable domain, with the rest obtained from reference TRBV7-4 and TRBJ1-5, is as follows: GAGVSQSPRYKVAKRGRDVALRCDSISGHVTLYWYRQTLGQGSEVLTYSQSDAQRDKSGRPSGRFSAERPERSVSTLKIQRTEQGDSAVYLCASSLAGATPQPQHFGDGTRLSIL.

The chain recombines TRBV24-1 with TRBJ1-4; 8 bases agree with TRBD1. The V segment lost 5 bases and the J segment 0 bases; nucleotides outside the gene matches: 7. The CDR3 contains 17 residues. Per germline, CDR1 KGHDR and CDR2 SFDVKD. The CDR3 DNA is TGTGCCACCAGTGCCCGCGGACAGGGAACAACTAATGAAAAACTGTTTTTT. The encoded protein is CATSARGQGTTNEKLFF.